This T cell receptor (beta chain) was sequenced in a study of blood T cell repertoires in COVID-19. Background on the study: The United States, Italy and Spain provided the acute and convalescent COVID-19 samples.

This CDR3 region has 18 residues. The trim removed 0 bases at V and 4 bases at J, leaving 14 bases unmatched. CDR1 and CDR2 from the germline V gene are GTSNPN and SVGIG (reference sequence). In the original processing: Scientists estimated how many nucleated cells there were by amplifying reference gene primers. The method was immunoSEQ multiplex PCR; TCRdb's version includes in-frame clones alone and lacks a portion of them. The D gene and trimming were derived from the DNA, and the V and J assignments and clone size from that table. There are hundreds of thousands of clones in the sample; roughly 84% occur only once, and 15% to 20% lies in the top ten.

The chain links TRBV30 to TRBJ1-4; the match to TRBD1 covers 7 bases. The receptor was derived from an elderly woman with active or convalescent COVID-19. The sequenced sample was peripheral blood. CDR3 in DNA: TGTGCCTGGAGTGTCGGTTGGGCAGGGGGAATACGTAATGAAAAACTGTTTTTT. Its protein product is CAWSVGWAGGIRNEKLFF.